Below, 17 T cell receptor beta chains from the same sample are listed, as sequenced in a study of T cell responses to AZD1222 COVID-19 vaccine. Profiling relied on immunoSEQ multiplex PCR, and the TCRdb table lists in-frame clones only, not all of them. The sample lists 90,000 to 110,000 clones; 87% were seen once. The specimen was peripheral blood, collected on day 0 of AZD1222 vaccination. The receptor set was obtained from an adult in good health.

This clone occurred once. This CDR3 is CASSEVIGQGNNEQFF. The DNA for the CDR3 is TGTGCCAGCAGTGAAGTCATAGGACAGGGGAACAATGAGCAGTTCTTC. The chain uses TRBV2 and TRBJ2-1; TRBD1 agrees at 9 bases. Germline V lookup: CDR1 SNHLY, CDR2 FYNNEI. V lost 1 base, J lost 5 bases, and 6 bases stayed unmatched. CDR3 length: 16 residues.

The V call is TRBV5-1, the J call TRBJ1-1; no firm D call. V gave up 4 bases and J gave up 1 base, with 5 bases separating them. The CDR3 contains 12 residues. From germline, CDR1 is SGHRS and CDR2 YFSETQ. The CDR3 sequence is CASSPGNTEAFF. In nucleotides, the CDR3 is TGCGCCAGCAGCCCAGGGAACACTGAAGCTTTCTTT.

The chain uses TRBV28 and TRBJ2-7, with unresolved D. Trimming cost V 7 bases and J 3 bases, with 10 bases left between them. Germline loops: CDR1 MDHEN, CDR2 SYDVKM. CDR3 size: 12 residues. CDR3 bases: TGTGCCAGCAAGGACGTATTCTACGAGCAGTACTTC. Amino acid sequence: CASKDVFYEQYF.

The chain recombines TRBV13 with TRBJ2-3, with 7 bases aligning to TRBD1. The CDR3 has 15 residues. Germline V gene data show CDR1 as PRHDT and CDR2 as FYEKMQ (reference sequence). V lost 6 bases to trimming and J lost 2 bases; unmatched junction nucleotides: 8. CDR3: CASRLHRGLTDTQYF. CDR3 coding DNA: TGTGCCAGCAGACTACACAGGGGCCTCACAGATACGCAGTATTTT.

The rearrangement joins TRBV29-1 to TRBJ2-3, with 9 bases matching TRBD1. Losses at the gene ends were 7 bases for V and 2 bases for J; bases not matched to a gene: 4. The CDR3 spans 13 residues. CDR1 and CDR2 (germline): SQVTM, ANQGSEA. The CDR3 sequence is CSGRTGDTDTQYF. The CDR3 nucleotides read TGCAGCGGTAGGACAGGGGACACAGATACGCAGTATTTT.

The chain employs TRBV7-2 and TRBJ1-5; the D is unclear. The CDR3 is 14 residues long. Germline V CDR1 and CDR2: SGHTA, FQGNSA. Trimming removed 5 bases at V and 2 bases at J, with 10 bases between. The CDR3 region has the DNA TGTGCCAGCAGCGTGAGTGGGGGCAATCAGCCCCAGCATTTT. Protein product: CASSVSGGNQPQHF.

This sequence joins TRBV28 and TRBJ1-4; D not resolved. Trimming removed 8 bases at V and 5 bases at J, with 21 bases between. This CDR3 has 16 residues. The V gene's germline CDR1 is MDHEN and CDR2 SYDVKM. Written as DNA, the CDR3 is TGTGCCAGCGGAACAGAGCGCCTAACAGTAAATGAAAAACTGTTTTTT. Residues: CASGTERLTVNEKLFF.

This clone is a singleton in its sample. The chain's CDR3 is CASSEAGKGYTEAFF. The CDR3 DNA sequence: TGTGCCAGCAGTGAAGCGGGAAAGGGGTACACTGAAGCTTTCTTT. V gene TRBV2 combines with J gene TRBJ1-1; TRBD1 is a possible D gene (5 bases). The V end lost 0 bases, the J end lost 3 bases, and 11 bases lay between the germline ends. CDR1 and CDR2 from the germline V gene are SNHLY and FYNNEI. The CDR3 runs 15 residues.

This clone was seen a handful of times. The genes are TRBV11-2 and TRBJ1-2; possible D gene TRBD1, 6 bases. Trimming shortened V by 0 bases and J by 4 bases, and 12 bases separated the two germline ends. This CDR3 is built from 15 residues. In germline, CDR1 is SGHAT, CDR2 FQNNGV. CDR3 sequence reads: CASSLDWGASYGYTF. CDR3 coding DNA: TGTGCCAGCAGCTTAGATTGGGGGGCTAGCTATGGCTACACCTTC.

The rearrangement uses TRBV5-1 and TRBJ2-5, with D perhaps being TRBD1 or TRBD2 (5 bases each). The V end lost 1 base, the J end lost 4 bases, and 17 bases lay between the germline ends. The CDR3 has 16 residues. Germline values: CDR1 SGHRS, CDR2 YFSETQ. CDR3 loop: CASSLRSGPFVETQYF. The CDR3 DNA follows: TGCGCCAGCAGCTTGCGATCGGGACCCTTCGTAGAGACCCAGTACTTC.

The CDR3 reads CAISDDVQDVRAYGYTF. The CDR3 DNA follows: TGTGCCATCAGTGACGATGTGCAGGACGTGCGAGCCTATGGCTACACCTTC. The chain uses TRBV10-3 and TRBJ1-2; no firm D call. This CDR3 region has 17 residues. The V gene lost 3 bases and the J gene lost 4 bases, with 21 bases spanning the gap. Germline CDR1 is ENHRY and CDR2 is SYGVKD.

The chain couples TRBV28 to TRBJ1-4; the D is unclear. Trimming stripped 2 bases from V and 8 bases from J, with 9 bases between. Germline assignment: CDR1 MDHEN and CDR2 SYDVKM. The CDR3 contains 13 residues. The CDR3 sequence is CASSLEKPEKLFF. CDR3 bases: TGTGCCAGCAGTTTAGAAAAACCCGAAAAACTGTTTTTT. The entire variable domain, with the rest obtained from reference TRBV28 and TRBJ1-4, is as follows: DVKVTQSSRYLVKRTGEKVFLECVQDMDHENMFWYRQDPGLGLRLIYFSYDVKMKEKGDIPEGYSVSREKKERFSLILESASTNQTSMYLCASSLEKPEKLFFGSGTQLSVL.

This chain connects TRBV27 to TRBJ2-7; TRBD2 agrees at 7 bases. The junction had 20 bases not matched to a gene; V was cut back by 4 bases and J by 2 bases. Germline loops: CDR1 MNHEY, CDR2 SMNVEV (reference sequence). CDR3 length equals 19 residues. CDR3 sequence reads: CASSSAGVPALAGTYEQYF. CDR3 nucleotide sequence: TGTGCCAGCAGTTCTGCGGGAGTCCCAGCGTTGGCGGGGACCTACGAGCAGTACTTC.

The chain has TRBV7-2 and TRBJ2-5, with 8 bases lining up with TRBD2. CDR1 SGHTA and CDR2 FQGNSA come from the germline V gene. The V and J ends lost 1 base and 2 bases, in that order; junction bases with no gene match: 3. This CDR3 is built from 15 residues. The CDR3 DNA is TGTGCCAGCAGCTTAGTGTTAGCGGGGCAAGAGACCCAGTACTTC. This sequence encodes CASSLVLAGQETQYF.

The sample holds a few counts of this clone. This chain links TRBV29-1 with TRBJ2-3, with TRBD1 matching over 7 bases. The CDR3 loop spans 13 amino acids. The V and J ends lost 3 bases and 6 bases, in that order; junction bases with no gene match: 6. In germline, CDR1 is SQVTM, CDR2 ANQGSEA. This CDR3 reads CSVDISQGDTQYF. The CDR3 nucleotides read TGCAGCGTTGATATTTCACAGGGGGATACGCAGTATTTT.

The chain combines TRBV7-2 with TRBJ2-7; D perhaps matches TRBD2 (6 bases). This CDR3 spans 13 amino acids. CDR1 SGHTA and CDR2 FQGNSA come from the germline V gene. V was trimmed by 7 bases and J by 6 bases, leaving 16 bases between them. CDR3 region: CASTAGLPAEQYF. CDR3 nucleotides: TGTGCCAGCACCGCGGGACTTCCTGCCGAGCAGTACTTC.

This clone was counted a single time. The chain carries TRBV27 and TRBJ1-2; tentatively, D is TRBD1 (5 bases). The CDR3 is 15 amino acids. Between the trimmed V and J ends, which lost 0 bases and 8 bases, there was a span of 16 bases. Germline V CDR1 and CDR2: MNHEY, SMNVEV (reference sequence). The CDR3, as DNA: TGTGCCAGCAGTTTATCGGGACGGGGGGAATGGGGCTACACCTTC. This sequence encodes CASSLSGRGEWGYTF.